Each of the 20 T cell receptor beta chains below was sequenced from the same sample in a study of blood T cell repertoires in COVID-19. The repertoire was sequenced with immunoSEQ multiplex PCR; TCRdb's copy has only in-frame clones and lacks some. Among about 370,000 clones, roughly 91% were seen once, and the ten largest hold approximately 1.5%. Sequences were obtained from PBMCs or T cells enriched from blood (not recorded which). The source is a woman in her 30s who had recovered from COVID-19.

J is TRBJ2-1 and V is TRBV29-1; 7 nucleotides align to TRBD1. Germline loops: CDR1 SQVTM, CDR2 ANQGSEA. CDR3 length: 15 residues. The ends lost 4 bases at V and 2 bases at J; junction bases unmatched: 8. The CDR3 region has the DNA TGCAGCGTTGCGATTGGGACAGTCACCTACAATGAGCAGTTCTTC. It translates to CSVAIGTVTYNEQFF.

The chain joins TRBV7-2 to TRBJ2-3; 11 positions match TRBD2. This CDR3 contains 16 residues. Germline values: CDR1 SGHTA, CDR2 FQGNSA. The ends lost 5 bases at V and 8 bases at J; junction bases unmatched: 12. The CDR3 DNA reads as TGTGCCAGCAGCCAGACTAGCGGGGCGCCTCCGGGTACGCAGTATTTT. It is translated as CASSQTSGAPPGTQYF.

The CDR3 reads CAWTRQGVTGYTF. In nucleotides, the CDR3 is TGTGCCTGGACGAGACAGGGAGTTACCGGCTACACCTTC. The rearrangement uses TRBV30 and TRBJ1-2; 7 nucleotides agree with TRBD1. Germline CDR1 is GTSNPN and CDR2 is SVGIG (reference sequence). The CDR3 consists of 13 residues. The J segment lost 8 bases and the V segment lost 4 bases, leaving 10 bases of the junction unmatched.

The chain couples TRBV6-1 to TRBJ2-7; 8 bases are a match to TRBD2. V dropped 0 bases and J dropped 3; count of bases not matched to a gene: 4. The CDR3 has 15 residues. The germline CDR1 and CDR2 sequences are MNHNS and SASEGT. In DNA form, the CDR3 reads TGTGCCAGCAGTGAAGCGTCCAGCGGGAGCTACGAGCAGTACTTC. Translating gives CASSEASSGSYEQYF.

The chain carries TRBV19 and TRBJ1-1, with TRBD1 identical over 9 bases. The V gene end was trimmed by 3 bases and the J gene end by 5 bases; junction bases not matched to a gene: 4. The CDR3 has 14 amino acids. CDR1 and CDR2 from the germline V gene are LNHDA and SQIVND (reference sequence). Here the CDR3 DNA reads TGTGCCAGTAGTATCAAACAGGGGGCTACTGAAGCTTTCTTT. As protein: CASSIKQGATEAFF.

Comments on this clone: Other DNA sequences of this sample code for an identical CDR3. This chain connects TRBV6-5 to TRBJ2-1; 7 bases are a match to TRBD1. The trim removed 0 bases at V and 4 bases at J, leaving 3 bases unmatched. This CDR3 has 15 residues. The germline CDR1 and CDR2 sequences are MNHEY and SVGAGI. CDR3 in DNA: TGTGCCAGCAGTTACTCAGGGGGCGCGTACAATGAGCAGTTCTTC. Its translation is CASSYSGGAYNEQFF.

CDR3 amino acids: CASSLGTGLSGNTIYF. CDR3 nucleotides: TGTGCCAGCTCACTCGGGACAGGCCTCTCTGGAAACACCATATATTTT. This rearrangement joins TRBV18 to TRBJ1-3; the match to TRBD1 covers 8 bases. The junction had 5 bases not matched to a gene; V was cut back by 4 bases and J by 0 bases. Germline assignment: CDR1 KGHSH and CDR2 LQKENI. The CDR3 runs to 16 residues.

This rearrangement joins TRBV25-1 to TRBJ2-1, with 9 bases that match TRBD2. Germline V lookup: CDR1 MGHDK, CDR2 SYGVNS. The CDR3 runs to 18 residues. V shed 4 bases, J shed 8 bases, and the junction held 18 bases outside the gene matches. This CDR3 reads CASSGPPRRAGGLDEQFF. CDR3 coding DNA: TGTGCCAGCAGTGGCCCCCCACGGAGGGCGGGAGGGCTGGATGAGCAGTTCTTC. The full variable domain, rest sourced from reference TRBV25-1 and TRBJ2-1, is EADIYQTPRYLVIGTGKKITLECSQTMGHDKMYWYQQDPGMELHLIHYSYGVNSTEKGDLSSESTVSRIRTEHFPLTLESARPSHTSQYLCASSGPPRRAGGLDEQFFGPGTRLTVL.

CDR3 DNA: TGTGCCACCAGTCGATATCGACAGGGAAGGGGTGAAAAACTGTTTTTT. Its protein is CATSRYRQGRGEKLFF. V and J are TRBV24-1 and TRBJ1-4, with 7 bases that match TRBD1. Germline trimming cut 6 bases from V and 7 bases from J; bases unmatched to any gene: 13. From germline, CDR1 is KGHDR and CDR2 SFDVKD. There are 16 residues in the CDR3.

The chain uses TRBV29-1 and TRBJ2-7; 9 nucleotides line up with TRBD1. From germline, CDR1 is SQVTM and CDR2 ANQGSEA. The V segment lost 0 bases and the J segment 4 bases; nucleotides outside the gene matches: 4. The CDR3 length is 14 residues. This chain's CDR3 is CSVEDAGQGYEQYF. Here the CDR3 DNA reads TGCAGCGTTGAAGATGCGGGACAGGGATACGAGCAGTACTTC.

V is TRBV9 and J is TRBJ2-7; a weak D match, TRBD1 (5 bases). This CDR3 region has 15 residues. Trimming left V 2 bases short and J 0 bases short, with 12 bases between. CDR1 SGDLS and CDR2 YYNGEE come from the germline V gene. The CDR3 DNA reads as TGTGCCAGCAGCGTGGGGCTAGAGAGCTCCTACGAGCAGTACTTC. Translation gives CASSVGLESSYEQYF.

The rearrangement joins TRBV18 to TRBJ1-5, with no clear D. Trimming removed 3 bases at V and 2 bases at J, with 11 bases between. The CDR3 sequence is 15 residues long. The germline CDR1 and CDR2 sequences are KGHSH and LQKENI. The CDR3 here is CASSPAGRGNQPQHF. The CDR3 DNA sequence: TGTGCCAGCTCACCGGCGGGGAGGGGCAATCAGCCCCAGCATTTT.

The chain combines TRBV5-1 with TRBJ2-5; the match to TRBD1 covers 7 bases. In germline, CDR1 is SGHRS, CDR2 YFSETQ. V was clipped by 4 bases and J by 3 bases; unmatched bases: 3. This CDR3 comprises 13 residues. This CDR3 is CASSLTGEETQYF. In DNA form, the CDR3 reads TGCGCCAGCAGCCTCACAGGGGAAGAGACCCAGTACTTC. The whole variable domain, filled in from reference TRBV5-1 and TRBJ2-5, reads KAGVTQTPRYLIKTRGQQVTLSCSPISGHRSVSWYQQTPGQGLQFLFEYFSETQRNKGNFPGRFSGRQFSNSRSEMNVSTLELGDSALYLCASSLTGEETQYFGPGTRLLVL.

The chain employs TRBV7-3 and TRBJ2-7; D call uncertain. CDR3 length equals 13 residues. With 1 base removed from V and 3 bases from J, the gap between germline ends came to 7 bases. Germline V gene lookup returns CDR1 SGHTA and CDR2 FQGTGA. The CDR3 loop is CASSLNRGYEQYF. The CDR3 bases are TGTGCCAGCAGCTTAAATCGCGGCTACGAGCAGTACTTC.

The genes are TRBV7-9 and TRBJ1-1; D may be TRBD1 (5 bases). Germline CDR1 SEHNR, CDR2 FQNEAQ (reference sequence). Trimming pared 5 bases from V and 0 bases from J, leaving 10 bases between. The CDR3 runs to 14 residues. CDR3 region: CASSPQGMNTEAFF. The CDR3 nucleotides are TGTGCCAGCAGCCCCCAGGGTATGAACACTGAAGCTTTCTTT.

V gene TRBV12-3 or TRBV12-4 combines with J gene TRBJ2-5; TRBD1 agrees at 9 bases. The CDR3 sequence is 13 residues long. Trimming took 6 bases from V and 7 from J; bases not matched to a gene: 6. The CDR3 region is CASSYGQGPTQYF. DNA of the CDR3: TGTGCCAGCAGCTATGGACAGGGGCCGACCCAGTACTTC.

V usage is TRBV24-1 and J usage is TRBJ2-5; 8 bases are shared with TRBD2. Per the germline V gene, CDR1 is KGHDR and CDR2 is SFDVKD. The CDR3 runs to 15 residues. The V and J ends lost 4 bases and 1 base, in that order; junction bases with no gene match: 4. The CDR3 spells CATSDPTSGQETQYF. The DNA for the CDR3 is TGTGCCACCAGTGACCCAACTAGCGGCCAAGAGACCCAGTACTTC.

The sample holds a few counts of this clone. This chain links TRBV7-8 with TRBJ1-2; 7 bases align to TRBD1. The length of the CDR3 is 15 residues. CDR1 and CDR2 (germline): SGHVS, FQNEAQ. The trim removed 6 bases at V and 2 bases at J, leaving 9 bases unmatched. CDR3 residues: CASSLFRDSNYGYTF. The CDR3 DNA sequence: TGTGCCAGCAGTCTTTTTAGGGACAGCAACTATGGCTACACCTTC.

The chain is built from TRBV10-3 and TRBJ2-1, with 10 bases fitting TRBD2. Losses at the gene ends were 4 bases for V and 8 bases for J; bases not matched to a gene: 5. The CDR3 consists of 14 residues. Per the germline V gene, CDR1 is ENHRY and CDR2 is SYGVKD. CDR3 residues: CAISASGGDHEQFF. The CDR3, as DNA: TGTGCCATCAGTGCAAGCGGGGGGGACCATGAGCAGTTCTTC.

CDR3 loop: CSVEIGNTEAFF. Written as DNA, the CDR3 is TGCAGCGTTGAAATCGGGAACACTGAAGCTTTCTTT. The chain employs TRBV29-1 and TRBJ1-1; the D is unclear. The CDR3 length is 12 residues. Per the germline V gene, CDR1 is SQVTM and CDR2 is ANQGSEA. The ends were cut back, 2 bases at V and 1 base at J, with 5 bases in the middle.